This entry is about one T cell receptor beta chain. Antigen specificity is unknown. The CDR3 consists of 17 residues. Germline V gene data show CDR1 as SNHLY and CDR2 as FYNNEI. This sample was included in a study of CXCR3-negative and CXCR3-positive naive CD8 T cells. It was by 5' RACE with UMI labels that the TRB cDNA libraries were prepared. After re-calling the 5' RACE reads, TCRdb lists one entry per CDR3 protein, DNA absent. Its table lists about 150,000 distinct CDR3 sequences. Whole-study results and caveats: Compared with CXCR3-negative naive cells, CXCR3-positive naive cells showed more hydrophobic TRB CDR3s.

The gene calls are TRBV2 and TRBJ2-2; TCRdb reports TRBD2, a call that lacks DNA to check it against. The source material was naive CXCR3+ CD8+ T cells from blood. Described subset: CD45RO-CCR7+CD27+CD95- naive CD8+ T cells expressing CXCR3 (TNR3+). The TCR comes from a human donor in good health. Some clones in this sample may be carry-over from other donors' samples. The chain's CDR3 is CASSEGWREALPGELFF. The entire variable domain, with the rest obtained from reference TRBV2 and TRBJ2-2, is as follows: EPEVTQTPSHQVTQMGQEVILRCVPISNHLYFYWYRQILGQKVEFLVSFYNNEISEKSEIFDDQFSVERPDGSNFTLKIRSTKLEDSAMYFCASSEGWREALPGELFFGEGSRLTVL.